This TCR beta chain is from a study of blood T cell repertoires in COVID-19. Germline-derived CDR1 and CDR2 are SGHAT and FQNNGV. V was clipped by 5 bases and J by 7 bases, with 12 bases between them. The CDR3 consists of 13 residues. Under the authors' procedure: Reference gene primer amplification in the assay estimated nucleated cell counts. Using immunoSEQ multiplex PCR, the repertoire was profiled, and TCRdb retains in-frame clones only, with some absent. V and J calls and clone size follow that table, whereas D and trimming were derived from the DNA. The table lists approximately 450,000 clones, approximately 90% of them singletons.

Sequenced: peripheral blood. The V and J genes are TRBV11-2 and TRBJ2-1, with a tentative D call TRBD1 (7 bases). The receptor was derived from a woman in her 30s with acute or convalescent COVID-19. This CDR3 reads CASSSRGENEQFF. DNA of the CDR3: TGTGCCAGCAGCAGCAGGGGGGAGAATGAGCAGTTCTTC. The whole variable domain, filled in from reference TRBV11-2 and TRBJ2-1, reads EAGVAQSPRYKIIEKRQSVAFWCNPISGHATLYWYQQILGQGPKLLIQFQNNGVVDDSQLPKDRFSAERLKGVDSTLKIQPAKLEDSAVYLCASSSRGENEQFFGPGTRLTVL.